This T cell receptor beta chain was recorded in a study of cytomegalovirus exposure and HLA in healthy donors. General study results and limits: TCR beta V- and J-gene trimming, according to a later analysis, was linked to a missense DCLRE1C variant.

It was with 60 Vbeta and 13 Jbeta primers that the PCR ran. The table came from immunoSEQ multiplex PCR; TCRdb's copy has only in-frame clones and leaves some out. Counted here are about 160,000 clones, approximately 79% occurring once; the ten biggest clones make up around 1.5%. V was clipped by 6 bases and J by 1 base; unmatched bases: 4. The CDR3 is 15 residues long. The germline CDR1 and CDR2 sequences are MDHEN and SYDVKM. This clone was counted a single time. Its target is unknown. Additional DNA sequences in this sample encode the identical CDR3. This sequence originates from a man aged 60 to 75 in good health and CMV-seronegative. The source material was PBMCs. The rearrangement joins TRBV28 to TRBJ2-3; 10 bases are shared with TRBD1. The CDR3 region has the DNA TGTGCCAGCAGCCTCGGACAGGGGGGCACAGATACGCAGTATTTT. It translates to CASSLGQGGTDTQYF.